This entry concerns a single T cell receptor (beta chain). This entry comes from a study of blood T cell repertoires in COVID-19. For the study at large: Spain, Italy and the United States supplied samples that represented acute and convalescent COVID-19.

Original handling: From reference gene primer amplification, estimates of nucleated cell counts were derived. Data came from immunoSEQ multiplex PCR; TCRdb stores just in-frame clones and leaves some out. V, J and clone size are those of that table, while D and trimming were read from the DNA. The sample holds approximately 53,000 clones, roughly 80% seen once. The sequenced sample consisted of PBMCs or T cells enriched from blood (not recorded which). The receptor comes from a woman in her forties or fifties with acute COVID-19.

This CDR3 reads CATSEGATGGSYGYTF. For the CDR3, the DNA is TGTGCCACCAGTGAGGGGGCGACAGGGGGCAGCTATGGCTACACCTTC. J is TRBJ1-2 and V is TRBV24-1; 10 nucleotides agree with TRBD1. CDR1 KGHDR and CDR2 SFDVKD come from the germline V gene. This CDR3 spans 16 amino acids. J lost 4 bases, V lost 4 bases, and 8 bases had no gene match.